This entry features one T cell receptor beta chain sequence. Its specificity is unknown. TCRdb recomputed calls from the 5' RACE reads with MiXCR, one row per CDR3 protein. Seen here are 400,000 to 550,000 distinct CDR3 sequences, about 23% observed once, and the top ten hold about an eighth. CDR1 is SGHRS and CDR2 is YFSETQ in the germline V gene. The CDR3 sequence is 15 residues long. With V trimmed by 0 bases and J by 5 bases, 3 bases remained unmatched. The entry originates in a study of T-cell memory formation after mild COVID-19. Study results and limitations: Whereas later expanders leaned CD4+, clones contracting day 15 to 85 showed a balanced CD4/CD8 makeup. There were some responding clones in pre-infection memory, which suggested that cross-reactive memory had joined.

Sequenced sample: PBMCs or a T cell subset sorted from them (not recorded which). This receptor was identified in an adult woman who had mild COVID-19 (a few samples of this study predate the infection). Cell type and time point are not known. V usage is TRBV5-1 and J usage is TRBJ2-3; 10 nucleotides line up with TRBD1. The CDR3, as DNA: TGCGCCAGCAGCTTGGGGGACAGGGGAGGAGATACGCAGTATTTT. As protein: CASSLGDRGGDTQYF.